The T cell receptor (beta chain) described here comes from a study of blood T cell repertoires in COVID-19. For the study at large: Donors in the United States, Italy and Spain gave samples during acute or convalescent COVID-19.

The CDR3 has 13 amino acids. V was pared by 8 bases and J by 1 base, with 11 bases between. Germline CDR1 and CDR2: MNHEY and SVGAGI. Libraries were prepared by immunoSEQ multiplex PCR; TCRdb keeps only in-frame clonotypes and omits some of them. In the table there are around 62,000 clones, approximately 87% of which are singletons. Material: peripheral blood. The V call is TRBV6-5, the J call TRBJ2-5; no firm D call. The clonotype originates from a woman between 55 and 75 years old with acute or convalescent COVID-19. CDR3 DNA: TGTGCCAGCCAGGCAGGCATCCAAGAGACCCAGTACTTC. Protein: CASQAGIQETQYF.